This passage covers 27 T cell receptor beta chains from one sample sequenced in a study of cytomegalovirus exposure and HLA in healthy donors. Generated by immunoSEQ multiplex PCR, the TCRdb table keeps only in-frame clones and is missing some. The top ten clones hold roughly 1.9% of a sample with about 130,000 clones, less than 95% of them seen once. Sequencing was done on a sample of PBMCs. Source of these receptors: a man aged 18 to 35 in good health and CMV-seropositive.

This chain links TRBV28 with TRBJ1-4, with TRBD1 identical over 7 bases. The V and J ends lost 5 bases and 5 bases, in that order; junction bases with no gene match: 8. Germline loops: CDR1 MDHEN, CDR2 SYDVKM. This CDR3 contains 15 residues. This chain's CDR3 is CASSPPTGPNEKLFF. The CDR3 bases are TGTGCCAGCAGTCCCCCGACAGGGCCGAATGAAAAACTGTTTTTT. The whole variable domain, remainder taken from reference TRBV28 and TRBJ1-4, is DVKVTQSSRYLVKRTGEKVFLECVQDMDHENMFWYRQDPGLGLRLIYFSYDVKMKEKGDIPEGYSVSREKKERFSLILESASTNQTSMYLCASSPPTGPNEKLFFGSGTQLSVL.

This clone was seen just once. This chain connects TRBV19 to TRBJ1-5, with 7 bases lining up with TRBD1. The CDR3 consists of 15 residues. Trimming took 3 bases from V and 5 from J; bases not matched to a gene: 7. Per germline, CDR1 LNHDA and CDR2 SQIVND (reference sequence). In DNA, the CDR3 is TGTGCCAGTAGTATGGGCGAAACAGGGGATCAGCCCCAGCATTTT. Translated, it gives CASSMGETGDQPQHF. The whole variable domain, filled in from reference TRBV19 and TRBJ1-5, reads DGGITQSPKYLFRKEGQNVTLSCEQNLNHDAMYWYRQDPGQGLRLIYYSQIVNDFQKGDIAEGYSVSREKKESFPLTVTSAQKNPTAFYLCASSMGETGDQPQHFGDGTRLSIL.

DNA of the CDR3: TGTGCCAGCAGTCCCCTACTAGCTCCTCAAGTAGAATCCTACGAGCAGTACTTC. This gives the protein CASSPLLAPQVESYEQYF. The chain couples TRBV28 to TRBJ2-7, with D possibly matching TRBD2 (6 bases). The V gene's germline CDR1 is MDHEN and CDR2 SYDVKM. V dropped 5 bases and J dropped 1 base, with 24 bases sitting between them. The CDR3 runs 18 residues.

V is TRBV9 and J is TRBJ2-1, with a weak D call TRBD2 (5 bases). This CDR3 has 13 residues. V lost 4 bases, J lost 6 bases, and 11 bases lay in between. Germline CDR1 is SGDLS and CDR2 is YYNGEE. CDR3 sequence: CASSQTTANEQFF. The CDR3 bases are TGTGCCAGCAGCCAGACTACGGCCAATGAGCAGTTCTTC.

V is TRBV18 and J is TRBJ2-1; 7 bases are shared with TRBD2. This CDR3 spans 15 amino acids. The germline CDR1 and CDR2 sequences are KGHSH and LQKENI. V was clipped by 3 bases and J by 7 bases; unmatched bases: 9. CDR3: CASSPFGGSGNEQFF. The CDR3 nucleotides read TGTGCCAGCTCACCGTTCGGCGGGAGCGGTAATGAGCAGTTCTTC. The variable domain in full, with the rest retrieved from reference TRBV18 and TRBJ2-1, is NAGVMQNPRHLVRRRGQEARLRCSPMKGHSHVYWYRQLPEEGLKFMVYLQKENIIDESGMPKERFSAEFPKEGPSILRIQQVVRGDSAAYFCASSPFGGSGNEQFFGPGTRLTVL.

This clone showed up just once. For the CDR3, the DNA is TGTGCCAGCAGACCCGGACTAGCGGACGGGGAGCTGTTTTTT. Residues: CASRPGLADGELFF. The chain combines TRBV11-2 with TRBJ2-2, with 10 bases identical to TRBD2. Per the germline V gene, CDR1 is SGHAT and CDR2 is FQNNGV. Trimming cost V 6 bases and J 7 bases; bases outside gene matches: 5. This CDR3 has 14 amino acids.

The CDR3: CASSVDSGFYEQYF. Written as DNA, the CDR3 is TGTGCCAGCAGCGTAGATAGCGGATTCTACGAGCAGTACTTC. The rearrangement uses TRBV9 and TRBJ2-7; the D gene is possibly TRBD2 (6 bases). Trimming pared 0 bases from V and 3 bases from J, leaving 10 bases between. CDR1 is SGDLS and CDR2 is YYNGEE in the germline V gene. CDR3 length: 14 residues. Full variable domain (rest looked up from reference TRBV9 and TRBJ2-7): DSGVTQTPKHLITATGQRVTLRCSPRSGDLSVYWYQQSLDQGLQFLIQYYNGEERAKGNILERFSAQQFPDLHSELNLSSLELGDSALYFCASSVDSGFYEQYFGPGTRLTVT.

V usage is TRBV7-7 and J usage is TRBJ2-1; the match to TRBD2 covers 7 bases. The CDR3 spans 15 residues. V lost 5 bases and J lost 4; bases outside the gene matches: 8. CDR1 is SSHAT and CDR2 is FNYEAQ in the germline V gene (reference sequence). CDR3 in DNA: TGTGCCAGCAGCCCAGGGAGGGCAGGGTACAATGAGCAGTTCTTC. The encoded protein is CASSPGRAGYNEQFF. The whole variable domain, filled in from reference TRBV7-7 and TRBJ2-1, reads GAGVSQSPRYKVTKRGQDVTLRCDPISSHATLYWYQQALGQGPEFLTYFNYEAQPDKSGLPSDRFSAERPEGSISTLTIQRTEQRDSAMYRCASSPGRAGYNEQFFGPGTRLTVL.

To note about this clone: The sample has other DNA sequences that encode this CDR3 too. The V call is TRBV5-4, the J call TRBJ2-3; 11 bases fit TRBD2. The CDR3 is 15 residues long. Trimming at V came to 0 bases and at J to 3 bases, leaving 0 bases not matched to a gene. The germline V gene encodes CDR1 SGHNT and CDR2 YYREEE (reference sequence). The CDR3 region has the DNA TGTGCCAGCAGCTTGGCTAGCGGGAGGACAGATACGCAGTATTTT. It encodes CASSLASGRTDTQYF.

The chain uses TRBV28 and TRBJ2-7; TRBD1 matches at 7 bases. Trimming at V came to 6 bases and at J to 0 bases, leaving 8 bases not matched to a gene. CDR1 is MDHEN, CDR2 SYDVKM, per germline. This CDR3 is 15 amino acids long. This CDR3 is CASRSTGTASYEQYF. CDR3 sequence (DNA): TGTGCCAGCAGATCGACCGGGACAGCCTCCTACGAGCAGTACTTC.

The CDR3 DNA sequence: TGTGCCAGCAGTTGGGGAGGCGGGGAGCTGTTTTTT. It encodes CASSWGGGELFF. V and J are TRBV27 and TRBJ2-2, with D possibly matching TRBD2 (6 bases). CDR3 length equals 12 residues. The germline V gene has CDR1 MNHEY and CDR2 SMNVEV (reference sequence). Trimming removed 4 bases at V and 7 bases at J, with 7 bases between.

This clone was recorded once. The CDR3 spells CASSSNPGVGPNEQFF. The CDR3 nucleotides read TGTGCCAGCAGCTCGAATCCGGGAGTTGGGCCCAATGAGCAGTTCTTC. The chain uses TRBV5-8 and TRBJ2-1; D might be TRBD2 (6 bases). This CDR3 comprises 16 residues. Germline V CDR1 and CDR2: SGHTS, YDEGEE. The V and J ends lost 3 bases and 6 bases respectively, with 19 bases between them.

This clone was picked up one time. The rearrangement uses TRBV27 and TRBJ2-1; 11 bases line up with TRBD2. The CDR3 sequence is 14 residues long. V was clipped by 10 bases and J by 2 bases; unmatched bases: 4. Germline CDR1 MNHEY, CDR2 SMNVEV (reference sequence). CDR3 coding DNA: TGTGCCACCACACTAGCGGGAGCCTACAATGAGCAGTTCTTC. Translating it yields CATTLAGAYNEQFF.

This chain connects TRBV29-1 to TRBJ2-1, with D tentatively TRBD2 (5 bases). CDR1 is SQVTM and CDR2 is ANQGSEA in the germline V gene. The length of the CDR3 is 16 residues. Deletions cut 7 bases from V and 8 bases from J, with 27 bases between. The CDR3 region is CSAGDTRASVPDEQFF. CDR3 DNA: TGCAGCGCCGGGGATACCCGGGCCTCTGTCCCGGATGAGCAGTTCTTC.

The V and J genes are TRBV7-8 and TRBJ1-2, with 7 bases aligning to TRBD1. V was pared by 5 bases and J by 4 bases, with 4 bases of the junction left unmatched. The CDR3 extends over 13 amino acids. Germline lookup yields CDR1 SGHVS and CDR2 FQNEAQ. The CDR3 DNA is TGTGCCAGCAGCGTCGGGACAGCCTATGGCTACACCTTC. As protein: CASSVGTAYGYTF.

The chain carries TRBV29-1 and TRBJ2-3; tentatively, D is TRBD2 (5 bases). The V and J ends lost 3 bases and 2 bases respectively, with 15 bases between them. This CDR3 is built from 15 residues. Looked up from germline, CDR1 is SQVTM and CDR2 is ANQGSEA. CDR3 in amino acids: CSVDGRGFFTDTQYF. CDR3 coding DNA: TGCAGCGTTGATGGCAGAGGGTTTTTCACAGATACGCAGTATTTT.

The chain links TRBV6-9 to TRBJ2-3, with D possibly matching TRBD2 (6 bases). The CDR3 totals 15 residues. The V end lost 6 bases, the J end lost 3 bases, and 16 bases lay between the germline ends. Germline V gives CDR1 MNHGY, CDR2 SVAAGI. CDR3 DNA sequence: TGTGCCAGCAGCCCCTTGGGGGGTTGGACAGATACGCAGTATTTT. Amino acid sequence: CASSPLGGWTDTQYF.

V gene TRBV7-9 combines with J gene TRBJ2-7; 7 bases align to TRBD1. Germline CDR1 is SEHNR and CDR2 is FQNEAQ (reference sequence). V trimming: 5 bases; J trimming: 7 bases; junction bases outside the gene matches: 5. The CDR3 length is 12 residues. The chain's CDR3 is CASSDRVGEQYF. Here the CDR3 DNA reads TGTGCCAGCAGCGACAGGGTCGGGGAGCAGTACTTC.

Here the CDR3 DNA reads TGTGCCAGCAGTTTGACAGGGGTCCGCACTGAAGCTTTCTTT. This encodes CASSLTGVRTEAFF. The V gene is TRBV27, the J gene TRBJ1-1, with 8 positions matching TRBD1. Trimming took 3 bases from V and 4 from J; bases not matched to a gene: 4. The CDR3 runs to 14 residues. The germline V gene has CDR1 MNHEY and CDR2 SMNVEV (reference sequence).

CDR3 amino acids: CASSPRITGELFF. The CDR3 DNA reads TGCGCCAGCAGCCCGCGTATCACCGGGGAGCTGTTTTTT. The genes are TRBV5-1 and TRBJ2-2, with no clear D. Looked up from germline, CDR1 is SGHRS and CDR2 is YFSETQ. The CDR3 runs 13 residues. V shed 4 bases and J shed 4 bases, with 8 bases lying between them.

This clone was seen only once. The chain combines TRBV2 with TRBJ2-3; a possible D gene is TRBD2 (6 bases). V was pared by 5 bases and J by 2 bases, with 14 bases between. The CDR3 is made up of 15 amino acids. Germline V gene sequence: CDR1 SNHLY, CDR2 FYNNEI. The CDR3 loop reads CASSRAGPPTDTQYF. The CDR3 region has the DNA TGTGCCAGCAGTCGGGCGGGGCCCCCCACAGATACGCAGTATTTT. The full variable domain, with the rest looked up from reference TRBV2 and TRBJ2-3, is EPEVTQTPSHQVTQMGQEVILRCVPISNHLYFYWYRQILGQKVEFLVSFYNNEISEKSEIFDDQFSVERPDGSNFTLKIRSTKLEDSAMYFCASSRAGPPTDTQYFGPGTRLTVL.

The chain joins TRBV5-1 to TRBJ2-2, with D maybe TRBD1 (5 bases). Per the germline V gene, CDR1 is SGHRS and CDR2 is YFSETQ. The CDR3 covers 14 residues. Deletions cut 2 bases from V and 5 bases from J, with 10 bases between. In nucleotides, the CDR3 is TGCGCCAGCAGCTTAACAGGCTTAACCGGGGAGCTGTTTTTT. This gives the protein CASSLTGLTGELFF.

V gene TRBV27 combines with J gene TRBJ2-3, with 13 bases fitting TRBD2. V lost 0 bases and J lost 7; bases outside the gene matches: 4. Per germline, CDR1 MNHEY and CDR2 SMNVEV (reference sequence). This CDR3 is built from 16 residues. This chain's CDR3 is CASSLSGTSGTNTQYF. The CDR3 bases are TGTGCCAGCAGTTTATCAGGGACTAGCGGGACAAATACGCAGTATTTT.

This chain links TRBV7-2 with TRBJ2-7; D remains unclear. CDR3 size: 14 residues. V lost 1 base to trimming and J lost 0 bases, with 7 bases between them. Germline CDR1 and CDR2: SGHTA and FQGNSA. The CDR3: CASSLGPVSYEQYF. In DNA form, the CDR3 reads TGTGCCAGCAGCTTAGGTCCGGTCTCCTACGAGCAGTACTTC.

This sequence joins TRBV5-1 and TRBJ2-1, with 7 bases lining up with TRBD2. The CDR3 contains 15 residues. Germline CDR1 and CDR2: SGHRS and YFSETQ. V shed 1 base, J shed 7 bases, and the junction held 8 bases outside the gene matches. CDR3 region: CASSLLETSRNEQFF. For the CDR3, the DNA is TGCGCCAGCAGCTTGTTAGAGACTAGCAGGAATGAGCAGTTCTTC.

V and J are TRBV14 and TRBJ2-1; D unresolved. CDR1 is SGHDN and CDR2 is FVKESK in the germline V gene. The germline V and J ends were trimmed by 4 bases and 3 bases, with 10 bases remaining between them. The CDR3 covers 14 residues. This chain's CDR3 is CASSPQDFYNEQFF. CDR3 nucleotides: TGTGCCAGCAGCCCCCAAGACTTCTACAATGAGCAGTTCTTC.

This chain connects TRBV6-1 to TRBJ1-5, with D unclear. V was clipped by 3 bases and J by 9 bases, with 9 bases between them. Germline lookup yields CDR1 MNHNS and CDR2 SASEGT. The length of the CDR3 is 12 residues. The CDR3 DNA is TGTGCCAGCAGTGAGACAATTCTGCCCCAGCATTTT. Protein product: CASSETILPQHF.